Following are 10 T cell receptor beta chains from one sample sequenced in a study of blood T cells in healthy people across ages. Through a sample-barcoded 5' primer and a J-beta primer mix, a second PCR was run for 7 to 11 cycles. TCRdb reprocessed the 5' RACE reads with MiXCR, giving one entry per CDR3 protein. The profile shows hundreds of thousands of distinct CDR3 sequences, around 40% of them singletons. The sequencing sample was made of blood. Receptors originate from a woman aged 55-70 years in good health.

The rearrangement uses TRBV20-1 and TRBJ2-5; D not resolved. The V and J ends lost 5 bases and 5 bases respectively, with 27 bases between them. Germline CDR1 reads DFQATT; CDR2 reads SNEGSKA (reference sequence). The CDR3 extends over 17 amino acids. Here the CDR3 reads CSALPRRTAKGGETQYF. The CDR3 nucleotides read TGCAGTGCTCTCCCCCGAAGGACCGCCAAAGGCGGCGAGACCCAGTACTTC.

This clonotype was observed at least ten times. This chain joins TRBV7-2 and TRBJ2-3, with TRBD2 identical over 7 bases. Germline CDR1 and CDR2: SGHTA and FQGNSA. CDR3 length: 16 residues. V was pared by 4 bases and J by 3 bases, with 10 bases of the junction left unmatched. For the CDR3, the DNA is TGTGCCAGCAGCTCAAGCCGGGACTACCCAACAGATACGCAGTATTTT. It yields the protein CASSSSRDYPTDTQYF.

CDR3 DNA: TGCAGCGTTGGCGGGGGTCAGGGGGAGACCCAGTACTTC. This gives the protein CSVGGGQGETQYF. The J gene is TRBJ2-7, the V gene TRBV29-1; D is perhaps TRBD2 (7 bases). The tail of the sequence fits TRBJ2-5 better, so the J call may be wrong. CDR1 is SQVTM and CDR2 is ANQGSEA in the germline V gene. The length of the CDR3 is 13 residues.

The rearrangement joins TRBV29-1 to TRBJ2-4; TRBD1 matches at 11 bases. Losses at the gene ends were 5 bases for V and 1 base for J; bases not matched to a gene: 4. Germline V gene sequence: CDR1 SQVTM, CDR2 ANQGSEA. This CDR3 contains 15 residues. The CDR3 DNA follows: TGCAGCGTTTCGGACAGGGGGCCGGCCAAAAACATTCAGTACTTC. Amino acid sequence: CSVSDRGPAKNIQYF. The full variable domain, in which reference TRBV29-1 and TRBJ2-4 provide the parts outside the CDR3, is SAVISQKPSRDICQRGTSLTIQCQVDSQVTMMFWYRQQPGQSLTLIATANQGSEATYESGFVIDKFPISRPNLTFSTLTVSNMSPEDSSIYLCSVSDRGPAKNIQYFGAGTRLSVL.

This clonotype came up once. One junction end disagrees with the germline gene, perhaps due to a read error. The chain joins TRBV6-2 or TRBV6-3 to TRBJ2-6; 9 bases map to TRBD1. CDR1 is MNHEY, CDR2 SVGEGT, per germline. This CDR3 has 18 amino acids. The CDR3 reads CAGREAGQGLSGANVLTF. The CDR3 DNA sequence: TGTGCCGGCAGAGAGGCGGGACAGGGACTCTCTGGGGCCAACGTCCTGACTTTC.

This chain joins TRBV7-3 and TRBJ2-5; 7 nucleotides agree with TRBD2. CDR1 SGHTA and CDR2 FQGTGA come from the germline V gene. The J segment lost 6 bases and the V segment lost 3 bases, leaving 7 bases of the junction unmatched. The CDR3 is 14 amino acids. The CDR3 reads CASSLGGSGKTQYF. CDR3 in DNA: TGTGCCAGCAGCTTGGGGGGGAGCGGAAAGACCCAGTACTTC.

This clonotype was observed at least ten times. V gene TRBV3-1 combines with J gene TRBJ2-1, with 11 positions matching TRBD2. CDR1 is LGHDT, CDR2 YNNKEL, per germline (reference sequence). V shed 6 bases, J shed 0 bases, and the junction held 7 bases outside the gene matches. This CDR3 is built from 17 residues. CDR3 region: CASRTSGAVSSYNEQFF. The CDR3 coding sequence is TGTGCCAGCAGGACTAGCGGGGCCGTAAGCTCCTACAATGAGCAGTTCTTC.

This clonotype appeared a single time. The chain carries TRBV5-4 and TRBJ2-5; 15 nucleotides align to TRBD2. CDR3 length: 16 amino acids. The J segment lost 5 bases and the V segment lost 0 bases, leaving 2 bases of the junction unmatched. Germline CDR1 reads SGHNT; CDR2 reads YYREEE (reference sequence). The CDR3 DNA reads TGTGCCAGCAGCTTGGTGGGACTAGCGGGAGGTGAGACCCAGTACTTC. Protein: CASSLVGLAGGETQYF.

This chain connects TRBV7-6 to TRBJ2-3, with 11 bases identical to TRBD1. The CDR3 spans 16 residues. With V trimmed by 4 bases and J by 6 bases, 9 bases remained unmatched. CDR1 is SGHVS and CDR2 is FNYEAQ in the germline V gene. CDR3 region: CASSSPGTGGPDTQYF. The CDR3 nucleotides are TGTGCCAGCAGCTCCCCCGGGACAGGGGGTCCGGATACGCAGTATTTT.

The CDR3 sequence is CASSQGEGRSGETQYF. The CDR3 nucleotides read TGTGCCAGCAGCCAAGGGGAAGGGAGATCGGGGGAGACCCAGTACTTC. The chain carries TRBV14 and TRBJ2-7; a weak D match, TRBD2 (5 bases). The last part of the DNA fits TRBJ2-5 better; the J call may be wrong. The CDR3 length is 16 residues. Germline V gives CDR1 SGHDN, CDR2 FVKESK.